What follows is one T cell receptor (beta chain) and its context. This record comes from a study of blood T cell repertoires in COVID-19. Across the study: Researchers got acute and convalescent COVID-19 samples from the United States, Italy and Spain.

Germline V gives CDR1 SGHAT, CDR2 FQNNGV. The CDR3 contains 15 residues. V lost 6 bases to trimming and J lost 7 bases; unmatched junction nucleotides: 11. This study enrolled people aged roughly 18 to 89 from roughly 24 US geographic areas. Participants' reported clinical history set cohort assignment. The study counted Cohort 3 donors as recovered given two negative PCRs, clearance, or symptom resolution. Repertoires were generated with immunoSEQ multiplex PCR, while TCRdb's copy carries only in-frame clones and drops some. Among some 320,000 clones listed, under 90% were seen once. This sequence was found in a man between 60 and 70 years old who had recovered from COVID-19. The sample taken for sequencing was PBMCs or T cells enriched from blood (not recorded which). The genes are TRBV11-2 and TRBJ2-1; 8 nucleotides line up with TRBD1. The CDR3 spells CASSFTQGARNEQFF. For the CDR3, the DNA is TGTGCCAGCAGTTTTACCCAGGGGGCTAGAAATGAGCAGTTCTTC.